This T cell receptor beta chain derives from a study of blood T cell repertoires in COVID-19. Repertoires were generated with immunoSEQ multiplex PCR, while TCRdb's copy carries only in-frame clones and drops some. The sample records about 200,000 clones, around 88% being singletons. This CDR3 has 12 amino acids. CDR1 and CDR2 from the germline V gene are MNHEY and SMNVEV (reference sequence). After removal of 8 bases from V and 7 bases from J, the junction contained 7 bases not matched to a gene. This sequence originates from a man aged 40-55 years with acute COVID-19. Sequenced sample: PBMCs or T cells enriched from blood (not recorded which). V and J are TRBV27 and TRBJ2-7; 8 nucleotides agree with TRBD2. CDR3 nucleotide sequence: TGTGCCAGCGGGACTAGTGTGGGGGAGCAGTACTTC. This encodes CASGTSVGEQYF.